This T cell receptor (beta chain) was profiled in a study of T cell responses to AZD1222 COVID-19 vaccine. The length of the CDR3 is 16 residues. Trimming at V came to 3 bases and at J to 6 bases, leaving 8 bases not matched to a gene. Per the germline V gene, CDR1 is SGHNT and CDR2 is YYREEE (reference sequence). The repertoire was sequenced with immunoSEQ multiplex PCR; TCRdb's copy has only in-frame clones and lacks some. The table has fewer than 200,000 clones, 80% to 95% seen once. The clonotype originates from an adult in good health. The rearrangement links TRBV5-4 to TRBJ2-5; 13 nucleotides match TRBD2. Source: peripheral blood, taken on day 0 of AZD1222 vaccination. The DNA for the CDR3 is TGTGCCAGCAGCTCGGTAGGGACTAGCGGGGTGCAGACCCAGTACTTC. Encoded protein: CASSSVGTSGVQTQYF.